This TCR beta chain was retrieved from a study of T cells expressing NK-cell markers. This CDR3 is built from 14 residues. TCRdb reprocessed the 5' RACE reads and stores each CDR3 protein as one record, lacking DNA. This repertoire includes roughly 450,000 distinct CDR3 sequences. The rearrangement links TRBV12-3 or TRBV12-4 to TRBJ2-4; TCRdb's assignment of TRBD1 cannot be checked, as there is no DNA. The sequence was collected from a woman in her forties or fifties in good health. The sample consisted of blood T cells: a sorted CD56 or NKG2C T cell subset, CD4+ or CD8+ T cells, or bulk PBMC T cells (not recorded which). The CDR3 is CASSFKTGGDIQYF.